Shown below are 7 T cell receptor beta chains from a single sample sequenced in a study of control samples from healthy donors and cancer patients. Generated by immunoSEQ multiplex PCR, the TCRdb table keeps only in-frame clones and is missing some. The sample has some 89,000 clones, about 83% seen once. Source material: blood. These receptors were collected from a woman aged 40 to 50 in good health.

In its sample, this clone was seen once. V usage is TRBV7-3 and J usage is TRBJ2-1; 13 bases are a match to TRBD2. Losses at the gene ends were 5 bases for V and 4 bases for J; bases not matched to a gene: 5. This CDR3 spans 16 amino acids. Germline V CDR1 and CDR2: SGHTA, FQGTGA. The CDR3 bases are TGTGCCAGCAGCCAACTAGCGGGGGGGCTTTACAATGAGCAGTTCTTC. Translating it yields CASSQLAGGLYNEQFF.

The chain joins TRBV5-1 to TRBJ1-2, with D possibly matching TRBD1 (5 bases). Trimming removed 1 base from V and 8 bases from J, with 9 bases in between. In germline, CDR1 is SGHRS, CDR2 YFSETQ. The CDR3 extends over 12 amino acids. The CDR3 loop reads CASSLRGEGYTF. The CDR3 nucleotides read TGCGCCAGCAGCTTGCGAGGGGAGGGCTACACCTTC.

The chain is built from TRBV6-6 and TRBJ2-7, with D hard to call. The length of the CDR3 is 14 residues. Germline V gives CDR1 MNHNY, CDR2 SVGAGI (reference sequence). Trimming stripped 8 bases from V and 2 bases from J, with 16 bases between. CDR3 bases: TGTGCCAGCGGCACGATTAGCCCCACCTACGAGCAGTACTTC. Its protein product is CASGTISPTYEQYF.

The chain uses TRBV5-1 and TRBJ1-1; D uncertain. The CDR3 totals 11 residues. The germline CDR1 and CDR2 sequences are SGHRS and YFSETQ. Between the trimmed V and J ends, which lost 5 bases and 0 bases, there was a span of 2 bases. The CDR3 nucleotides are TGCGCCAGCAGGATGAACACTGAAGCTTTCTTT. Protein sequence: CASRMNTEAFF.

This sequence joins TRBV19 and TRBJ2-1, with 14 bases that match TRBD2. CDR3 size: 15 residues. V shed 8 bases and J 9 bases; nucleotides not matched to a gene: 9. Per the germline V gene, CDR1 is LNHDA and CDR2 is SQIVND (reference sequence). DNA of the CDR3: TGTGCCAGTTGCACAGGGACTAGCGGGGGAGGTGAGCAGTTCTTC. It encodes CASCTGTSGGGEQFF.

This clone was counted once. The genes are TRBV2 and TRBJ1-1; weak D call: TRBD1 (5 bases). The V gene lost 4 bases and the J gene lost 0 bases, with 12 bases spanning the gap. Germline CDR1 SNHLY, CDR2 FYNNEI. This CDR3 has 15 residues. CDR3 DNA sequence: TGTGCCAGCAGTGGTAACAGGATGATGAACACTGAAGCTTTCTTT. Encoded protein: CASSGNRMMNTEAFF. Full variable domain (outside the CDR3, taken from reference TRBV2 and TRBJ1-1): EPEVTQTPSHQVTQMGQEVILRCVPISNHLYFYWYRQILGQKVEFLVSFYNNEISEKSEIFDDQFSVERPDGSNFTLKIRSTKLEDSAMYFCASSGNRMMNTEAFFGQGTRLTVV.

This clone appeared a few times. The V call is TRBV19, the J call TRBJ2-7; D remains ambiguous. Trimming stripped 3 bases from V and 6 bases from J, with 9 bases between. The CDR3 loop spans 12 amino acids. Germline CDR1 is LNHDA and CDR2 is SQIVND (reference sequence). The DNA of the CDR3 is TGTGCCAGTAGTATTCCAGGATTCGAGCAGTACTTC. This encodes CASSIPGFEQYF.